The 30 T cell receptor beta chains below all came from one sample that was sequenced in a study of chemoradiotherapy in HPV16-positive cancers. This table comes from immunoSEQ multiplex PCR, and its TCRdb copy is limited to in-frame clones, with some not included. The sample lists about 53,000 clones; about nine tenths were seen once. The specimen comprised blood, sampled from a patient who underwent chemoradiotherapy. All receptors come from a human donor with HPV-associated anogenital cancer.

The genes are TRBV30 and TRBJ1-1; D unclear. This CDR3 spans 15 amino acids. The V and J ends lost 6 bases and 6 bases respectively, with 23 bases between them. CDR1 and CDR2 from the germline V gene are GTSNPN and SVGIG (reference sequence). DNA for the CDR3: TGTGCCTGCAGCGGGATCGTGGGCGTCCTTCCTGAAGCTTTCTTT. As protein: CACSGIVGVLPEAFF.

This clone was recorded a few times. The chain joins TRBV6-1 to TRBJ1-6; 11 nucleotides line up with TRBD1. This CDR3 is built from 15 residues. Looked up from germline, CDR1 is MNHNS and CDR2 is SASEGT. The V gene end was trimmed by 6 bases and the J gene end by 9 bases; junction bases not matched to a gene: 7. The CDR3 region is CASRMGTGGGSPLHF. The CDR3, as DNA: TGTGCCAGCAGGATGGGGACAGGGGGAGGTTCACCCCTCCACTTT.

The V and J genes are TRBV6-9 and TRBJ2-1; 10 bases match TRBD2. CDR1 MNHGY and CDR2 SVAAGI come from the germline V gene. V was clipped by 6 bases and J by 14 bases; unmatched bases: 4. This CDR3 is built from 11 residues. CDR3 in DNA: TGTGCCAGCAGACGCGGACTAGCGGAGTTCTTC. It encodes CASRRGLAEFF.

The rearrangement joins TRBV18 to TRBJ2-3; D is unresolved. This CDR3 spans 12 amino acids. The germline V gene has CDR1 KGHSH and CDR2 LQKENI. V was trimmed by 6 bases and J by 2 bases, leaving 6 bases between them. CDR3 DNA sequence: TGTGCCAGCTCCCAAAACACAGATACGCAGTATTTT. This gives the protein CASSQNTDTQYF.

CDR3 sequence reads: CASSPIGNQPQHF. CDR3 coding DNA: TGTGCCAGCAGCCCGATCGGCAATCAGCCCCAGCATTTT. This rearrangement joins TRBV7-9 to TRBJ1-5; D remains unclear. CDR3 length: 13 amino acids. V gave up 5 bases and J gave up 2 bases, with 7 bases separating them. Germline loops: CDR1 SEHNR, CDR2 FQNEAQ (reference sequence).

The chain recombines TRBV5-1 with TRBJ2-3, with D possibly matching TRBD1 (6 bases). The CDR3 sequence is 14 residues long. CDR1 and CDR2 from the germline V gene are SGHRS and YFSETQ. Trimming left V 1 base short and J 6 bases short, with 12 bases between. The CDR3, as DNA: TGCGCCAGCAGCTTGACAGGGAAGGGGGATACGCAGTATTTT. Protein: CASSLTGKGDTQYF.

The rearrangement links TRBV14 to TRBJ2-2; D is perhaps TRBD1 (6 bases). Per germline, CDR1 SGHDN and CDR2 FVKESK. V lost 2 bases and J lost 5, with 9 bases in between. The CDR3 extends over 14 amino acids. The CDR3 region has the DNA TGTGCCAGCAGCCAAACAAGGGGGACCGGGGAGCTGTTTTTT. Translation: CASSQTRGTGELFF.

This sequence joins TRBV18 and TRBJ2-5; the D gene is possibly TRBD2 (7 bases). V lost 3 bases and J lost 2, with 16 bases in between. The CDR3 totals 16 residues. From germline, CDR1 is KGHSH and CDR2 LQKENI. CDR3: CASSPLWGGGQETQYF. CDR3 DNA: TGTGCCAGCTCACCCCTATGGGGAGGGGGTCAAGAGACCCAGTACTTC. The full variable domain, completed using reference TRBV18 and TRBJ2-5, is NAGVMQNPRHLVRRRGQEARLRCSPMKGHSHVYWYRQLPEEGLKFMVYLQKENIIDESGMPKERFSAEFPKEGPSILRIQQVVRGDSAAYFCASSPLWGGGQETQYFGPGTRLLVL.

The chain links TRBV7-9 to TRBJ1-5; the match to TRBD1 covers 9 bases. Losses at the gene ends were 6 bases for V and 2 bases for J; bases not matched to a gene: 17. This CDR3 contains 19 residues. Germline loops: CDR1 SEHNR, CDR2 FQNEAQ (reference sequence). The CDR3 spells CASSFIPGQGSLGNQPQHF. The CDR3 nucleotides read TGTGCCAGCAGTTTCATCCCGGGACAGGGATCCTTGGGCAATCAGCCCCAGCATTTT. The entire variable domain, with the rest obtained from reference TRBV7-9 and TRBJ1-5, is as follows: DTGVSQNPRHKITKRGQNVTFRCDPISEHNRLYWYRQTLGQGPEFLTYFQNEAQLEKSRLLSDRFSAERPKGSFSTLEIQRTEQGDSAMYLCASSFIPGQGSLGNQPQHFGDGTRLSIL.

V and J are TRBV19 and TRBJ2-2; D gene uncertain. The CDR3 runs 12 residues. The germline V and J ends were trimmed by 8 bases and 6 bases, with 10 bases remaining between them. Germline CDR1 LNHDA, CDR2 SQIVND (reference sequence). The CDR3 protein is CASRPRAGELFF. CDR3 sequence (DNA): TGTGCCAGTCGCCCCAGAGCCGGGGAGCTGTTTTTT. Drawing the rest from reference TRBV19 and TRBJ2-2, the complete variable domain is DGGITQSPKYLFRKEGQNVTLSCEQNLNHDAMYWYRQDPGQGLRLIYYSQIVNDFQKGDIAEGYSVSREKKESFPLTVTSAQKNPTAFYLCASRPRAGELFFGEGSRLTVL.

The chain is built from TRBV5-1 and TRBJ2-2; 9 nucleotides align to TRBD2. Germline-derived CDR1 and CDR2 are SGHRS and YFSETQ. V lost 0 bases, J lost 7 bases, and 7 bases stayed unmatched. This CDR3 region has 16 residues. DNA for the CDR3: TGCGCCAGCAGCTTGGCCGCTAGCGGGAAAGGCGGGGAGCTGTTTTTT. It yields the protein CASSLAASGKGGELFF.

This clone was counted a single time. V is TRBV25-1 and J is TRBJ2-1; D not resolved. This CDR3 spans 17 amino acids. Germline V gene data show CDR1 as MGHDK and CDR2 as SYGVNS. Trimming cost V 5 bases and J 4 bases, with 21 bases left between them. The CDR3 protein is CASSPTAHGLMYNEQFF. The CDR3 DNA reads as TGTGCCAGCAGTCCAACCGCTCACGGGCTTATGTACAATGAGCAGTTCTTC.

To note about this clone: The sample has other DNA sequences that encode this CDR3 too. J is TRBJ1-2 and V is TRBV28; D may be TRBD1 (6 bases). Looked up from germline, CDR1 is MDHEN and CDR2 is SYDVKM. The CDR3 contains 16 residues. The V and J ends lost 2 bases and 8 bases respectively, with 21 bases between them. CDR3 loop: CASSLTSGGTTGGYTF. The CDR3 DNA sequence: TGTGCCAGCAGTTTAACGTCGGGCGGTACGACAGGAGGCTACACCTTC.

The chain links TRBV6-1 to TRBJ2-7; possible D gene TRBD1, 5 bases. V was trimmed by 5 bases and J by 6 bases, leaving 11 bases between them. This CDR3 spans 12 amino acids. Per germline, CDR1 MNHNS and CDR2 SASEGT. Here the CDR3 DNA reads TGTGCCAGCAGTCTTGGGGCCAGCGAGCAGTACTTC. It is translated as CASSLGASEQYF.

This chain connects TRBV9 to TRBJ2-1; 8 bases are a match to TRBD1. Germline values: CDR1 SGDLS, CDR2 YYNGEE. The trim removed 4 bases at V and 2 bases at J, leaving 5 bases unmatched. The CDR3 has 15 amino acids. The CDR3 protein is CASSMDRVAYNEQFF. The CDR3 nucleotides read TGTGCCAGCAGCATGGACAGGGTCGCCTACAATGAGCAGTTCTTC.

This chain joins TRBV5-1 and TRBJ2-1; no definite D call. The germline gives CDR1 SGHRS, CDR2 YFSETQ. The CDR3 covers 15 residues. The V and J ends lost 0 bases and 9 bases respectively, with 16 bases between them. The CDR3 region is CASSLGLDAMFEQFF. CDR3 sequence (DNA): TGCGCCAGCAGCTTGGGGCTAGATGCCATGTTTGAGCAGTTCTTC.

The chain joins TRBV9 to TRBJ2-5; D perhaps matches TRBD2 (6 bases). Germline CDR1 SGDLS, CDR2 YYNGEE. The CDR3 covers 14 residues. With 4 bases removed from V and 2 bases from J, the gap between germline ends came to 12 bases. DNA of the CDR3: TGTGCCAGCAGCACCGGGGCGGGGCAAGAGACCCAGTACTTC. Protein sequence: CASSTGAGQETQYF.

The rearrangement uses TRBV19 and TRBJ1-1; 7 bases align to TRBD1. V dropped 7 bases and J dropped 1; count of bases not matched to a gene: 18. Germline V gene sequence: CDR1 LNHDA, CDR2 SQIVND (reference sequence). This CDR3 spans 18 amino acids. CDR3 in amino acids: CASTWAGGVLGPNTEAFF. The DNA of the CDR3 is TGTGCCAGTACTTGGGCAGGGGGGGTTCTGGGGCCGAACACTGAAGCTTTCTTT.

The chain joins TRBV5-6 to TRBJ2-1; 9 nucleotides match TRBD2. The CDR3 loop spans 15 amino acids. The junction had 8 bases not matched to a gene; V was cut back by 1 base and J by 9 bases. The V gene's germline CDR1 is SGHDT and CDR2 YYEEEE. Written as DNA, the CDR3 is TGTGCCAGCAGCTTGCCTGGCGGGGGGGCCTTTGAGCAGTTCTTC. Translation gives CASSLPGGGAFEQFF. The full variable domain, in which reference TRBV5-6 and TRBJ2-1 provide the parts outside the CDR3, is DAGVTQSPTHLIKTRGQQVTLRCSPKSGHDTVSWYQQALGQGPQFIFQYYEEEERQRGNFPDRFSGHQFPNYSSELNVNALLLGDSALYLCASSLPGGGAFEQFFGPGTRLTVL.

The V and J genes are TRBV10-3 and TRBJ1-1; the match to TRBD1 covers 9 bases. J gave up 7 bases and V 6 bases, and 3 bases lay outside the gene matches. The CDR3 contains 12 residues. Per germline, CDR1 ENHRY and CDR2 SYGVKD. The chain's CDR3 is CAIRGQGDEAFF. The CDR3 DNA reads TGTGCCATCAGGGGACAGGGAGATGAAGCTTTCTTT.

This chain uses TRBV14 with TRBJ2-1, with 7 positions matching TRBD2. Germline CDR1 SGHDN, CDR2 FVKESK. Trimming took 0 bases from V and 9 from J; bases not matched to a gene: 14. The CDR3 contains 17 residues. As DNA, the CDR3 is TGTGCCAGCAGCCAAGACCTCTGGGGCGGGAGCAGTAGTGAGCAGTTCTTC. Residues: CASSQDLWGGSSSEQFF.

This sequence joins TRBV6-5 and TRBJ2-5; the match to TRBD1 covers 8 bases. From germline, CDR1 is MNHEY and CDR2 SVGAGI. The CDR3 loop spans 14 amino acids. The J segment lost 6 bases and the V segment lost 4 bases, leaving 7 bases of the junction unmatched. This chain's CDR3 is CASSSRQGIQTQYF. CDR3 bases: TGTGCCAGCAGTTCTCGACAGGGGATCCAGACCCAGTACTTC.

The J gene is TRBJ1-2, the V gene TRBV9, with a tentative D call TRBD1 (6 bases). V lost 0 bases and J lost 4, with 7 bases in between. Germline lookup yields CDR1 SGDLS and CDR2 YYNGEE. The CDR3 runs 13 residues. CDR3 sequence reads: CASSVEGGYGYTF. In DNA, the CDR3 is TGTGCCAGCAGCGTAGAGGGGGGCTATGGCTACACCTTC.

The genes are TRBV30 and TRBJ2-3; 7 positions match TRBD1. The CDR3 runs 14 residues. Germline CDR1 and CDR2: GTSNPN and SVGIG (reference sequence). J was trimmed by 0 bases and V by 7 bases; bases with no gene match: 7. CDR3 region: CALKRGRSTDTQYF. In DNA, the CDR3 is TGTGCCTTAAAGAGGGGGCGAAGCACAGATACGCAGTATTTT.

The rearrangement links TRBV6-1 to TRBJ2-1; 9 bases fit TRBD2. Germline CDR1 reads MNHNS; CDR2 reads SASEGT. CDR3 length: 17 residues. Germline trimming cut 2 bases from V and 1 base from J; bases unmatched to any gene: 6. The CDR3 protein is CASSEFPLAGSYNEQFF. CDR3 sequence (DNA): TGTGCCAGCAGTGAATTCCCACTAGCGGGTTCCTACAATGAGCAGTTCTTC.

This clone was detected only a few times. The junction departs from germline at one end; a sequencing error may be responsible. The chain recombines TRBV6-1 with TRBJ1-1, with 8 bases that match TRBD1. Looked up from germline, CDR1 is MNHNS and CDR2 is SASEGT. CDR3 length: 14 amino acids. CDR3 coding DNA: TGTGCCAGCCGTGAGGGACAGGAGAACACTGAAGCTTTCTTT. Translated, it gives CASREGQENTEAFF.

DNA of the CDR3: TGTGCCAGCAGCGAGGGGGACAGGGGCCCAACTAATGAAAAACTGTTTTTT. Its protein is CASSEGDRGPTNEKLFF. J is TRBJ1-4 and V is TRBV9; 10 bases are shared with TRBD1. The CDR3 consists of 17 residues. Germline V gene sequence: CDR1 SGDLS, CDR2 YYNGEE. The V and J ends lost 3 bases and 0 bases, in that order; junction bases with no gene match: 5.

The chain carries TRBV7-2 and TRBJ1-4; D is ambiguous. The CDR3 contains 13 residues. Germline loops: CDR1 SGHTA, CDR2 FQGNSA. V dropped 0 bases and J dropped 5 bases, with 4 bases sitting between them. The CDR3 loop is CASSLAPNEKLFF. CDR3 DNA sequence: TGTGCCAGCAGCTTAGCTCCCAATGAAAAACTGTTTTTT.

V usage is TRBV14 and J usage is TRBJ1-2; maybe TRBD1 (5 bases). V gave up 3 bases and J gave up 3 bases, with 11 bases separating them. CDR1 and CDR2 (germline): SGHDN, FVKESK. CDR3 length: 14 amino acids. As DNA, the CDR3 is TGTGCCAGCAGCCAGGGGACCAGGGACTATGGCTACACCTTC. This gives the protein CASSQGTRDYGYTF. The whole variable domain, remainder taken from reference TRBV14 and TRBJ1-2, is EAGVTQFPSHSVIEKGQTVTLRCDPISGHDNLYWYRRVMGKEIKFLLHFVKESKQDESGMPNNRFLAERTGGTYSTLKVQPAELEDSGVYFCASSQGTRDYGYTFGSGTRLTVV.

The DNA for the CDR3 is TGTGCCAGCAGTGAGACGGGGGGGGATGCTAACTATGGCTACACCTTC. Protein sequence: CASSETGGDANYGYTF. This sequence joins TRBV6-1 and TRBJ1-2; tentatively, D is TRBD1 (5 bases). The CDR3 spans 16 residues. CDR1 is MNHNS and CDR2 is SASEGT in the germline V gene. V dropped 3 bases and J dropped 0 bases, with 14 bases sitting between them.